The clone carrying this T cell receptor (beta chain) was counted many times. This specimen comes from a study of human T cells and chemical hapten exposure. About the study: The scalp of each patient received a weekly diphenylcyclopropenone dose for the full approximately 25-week study.

This CDR3 is built from 13 residues. In germline, CDR1 is LGHDT, CDR2 YNNKEL (reference sequence). V lost 1 base to trimming and J lost 7 bases, with 8 bases between them. TCRdb itself ran the RACE reads through MiXCR, one entry per CDR3 protein. Of roughly 380,000 distinct CDR3 sequences detected, less than 6.5% appear once; the ten largest clones hold around 2.6%. Time point indicated: pre-sensitization, week 0. Treatment given: therapeutic diphenylcyclopropenone sensitization with weekly scalp DPC. Alopecia patients between 18 and 70 years old and suitable for DPC were used as donors. This TCR derives from a woman aged 45-65 years with alopecia areata. Some clones in this sample may be carry-over from other donors' samples. The input for sequencing was whole blood, taken in connection with sensitization to the hapten diphenylcyclopropenone (DPC). The chain links TRBV3-1 to TRBJ2-4; no reliable D call. The CDR3 nucleotides read TGTGCCAGCAGCCAAGGAAACGGGAACATTCAGTACTTC. Translating gives CASSQGNGNIQYF.